The source of this TCR beta chain is a study of shared T cell receptors in the human thymus. V dropped 5 bases and J dropped 6; count of bases not matched to a gene: 12. Germline values: CDR1 MDHEN, CDR2 SYDVKM. This CDR3 is built from 16 residues. TCRdb's copy holds only in-frame clones and misses some; the assay was immunoSEQ multiplex PCR. The table includes about 660,000 clones, over 75% detected once. The same sample was also used in a study of human thymus T cells. From that paper: Thymus pieces cut out during corrective heart surgery were the tissue that was used.

The receptor was derived from a boy in the first two years of life with a congenital heart defect. Sequencing was carried out using thymocytes. The chain combines TRBV28 with TRBJ1-5, with 8 bases aligning to TRBD1. The CDR3: CASSASPGQATQPQHF. The CDR3 nucleotides are TGTGCCAGCAGTGCGTCCCCGGGACAGGCTACTCAGCCCCAGCATTTT.